The table lists the clone carrying this TCR beta chain with a count of one. With V trimmed by 2 bases and J by 1 base, 11 bases remained unmatched. CDR3 length: 19 residues. CDR1 and CDR2 (germline): MDHEN, SYDVKM. The sample comes from a study of blood T cell repertoires in COVID-19. Libraries were prepared by immunoSEQ multiplex PCR; TCRdb keeps only in-frame clonotypes and omits some of them. This sample carries around 360,000 clones, approximately 89% of them seen once, and the ten largest clones take 10%. The source is a woman in her 30s with COVID-19, enrolled during active disease. The chain employs TRBV28 and TRBJ2-1, with TRBD2 matching 10 bases. Material for sequencing was peripheral blood. The DNA for the CDR3 is TGTGCCAGCAGTTTAAGTCGCCTAGCGGGAGTAGGGTCCTACAATGAGCAGTTCTTC. This translates into CASSLSRLAGVGSYNEQFF.